One and the same sample provided the 13 T cell receptor beta chains below, sequenced in a study of OX40 agonist ivuxolimab in advanced cancers. Data came from immunoSEQ multiplex PCR; TCRdb stores just in-frame clones and leaves some out. This table holds 50,000 or so clones, roughly 85% found once. The sample was CD4+ or CD8+ T cells sorted from blood, taken in a trial of the OX40 agonist ivuxolimab. The source of these receptors is an adult with an advanced solid tumor such as melanoma, head and neck, liver or kidney cancer.

The V gene is TRBV11-2, the J gene TRBJ2-7; 8 bases agree with TRBD2. This CDR3 spans 14 amino acids. J lost 3 bases, V lost 4 bases, and 5 bases had no gene match. Germline CDR1 SGHAT, CDR2 FQNNGV. Here the CDR3 DNA reads TGTGCCAGCAGCTCCCTTAGCGGGAACTACGAGCAGTACTTC. The encoded protein is CASSSLSGNYEQYF.

CDR3 protein: CASSLTGPPTGELFF. CDR3 DNA: TGTGCCAGCAGTCTGACAGGGCCTCCCACCGGGGAGCTGTTTTTT. This chain joins TRBV27 and TRBJ2-2; TRBD1 aligns across 7 bases. Germline CDR1 and CDR2: MNHEY and SMNVEV (reference sequence). Germline trimming cut 5 bases from V and 4 bases from J; bases unmatched to any gene: 7. The CDR3 is 15 residues long.

This clone is a singleton in its sample. The chain carries TRBV29-1 and TRBJ1-3, with D possibly being TRBD1 (6 bases). Between the trimmed V and J ends, which lost 0 bases and 0 bases, there was a span of 6 bases. This CDR3 contains 14 residues. Germline lookup yields CDR1 SQVTM and CDR2 ANQGSEA. This chain's CDR3 is CSVEEGHSGNTIYF. The CDR3 nucleotides are TGCAGCGTTGAAGAGGGACACTCTGGAAACACCATATATTTT.

The chain carries TRBV7-8 and TRBJ2-5; TRBD1 matches at 9 bases. V lost 7 bases, J lost 6 bases, and 12 bases stayed unmatched. This CDR3 comprises 15 residues. In germline, CDR1 is SGHVS, CDR2 FQNEAQ. The chain's CDR3 is CASTVPGQGGKTQYF. As DNA, the CDR3 is TGTGCCAGCACCGTACCGGGACAGGGAGGCAAGACCCAGTACTTC.

Of note for this clone: The same CDR3 is also encoded by other DNA sequences in this sample. The genes are TRBV25-1 and TRBJ2-3; unclear D gene. The CDR3 extends over 14 amino acids. The germline V gene encodes CDR1 MGHDK and CDR2 SYGVNS. Trimming removed 1 base at V and 0 bases at J, with 5 bases between. The CDR3 loop reads CASSESGSTDTQYF. CDR3 sequence (DNA): TGTGCCAGCAGTGAATCCGGCAGCACAGATACGCAGTATTTT.

J is TRBJ2-1 and V is TRBV21-1; the D call TRBD2 from the table was never checked on the DNA. TRBV21-1 is a pseudogene segment. CDR3 length: 17 amino acids. In DNA, the CDR3 is TGTGCCAGCACCCAAACGGAGCGGGAGATCCCCTACAATGAGCAGTTCTTC. Amino acid sequence: CASTQTEREIPYNEQFF.

The rearrangement links TRBV28 to TRBJ1-2, with no clear D. The germline V gene has CDR1 MDHEN and CDR2 SYDVKM. The CDR3 consists of 12 residues. V dropped 6 bases and J dropped 4 bases, with 9 bases sitting between them. CDR3 in amino acids: CASSSLIYGYTF. CDR3 nucleotide sequence: TGTGCCAGCAGCTCCCTCATCTATGGCTACACCTTC.

The rearrangement links TRBV5-4 to TRBJ2-7; 8 bases agree with TRBD1. The length of the CDR3 is 13 residues. Germline loops: CDR1 SGHNT, CDR2 YYREEE (reference sequence). V shed 3 bases, J shed 4 bases, and the junction held 3 bases outside the gene matches. The chain's CDR3 is CASSSDRAYEQYF. The CDR3 DNA follows: TGTGCCAGCAGCTCGGACAGGGCGTACGAGCAGTACTTC.

J is TRBJ1-1 and V is TRBV19; possible D gene TRBD1, 6 bases. Trimming removed 5 bases at V and 1 base at J, with 14 bases between. Germline values: CDR1 LNHDA, CDR2 SQIVND (reference sequence). This CDR3 is built from 15 residues. The CDR3 loop is CASSRTGTTNTEAFF. The CDR3 coding sequence is TGTGCCAGTAGTCGCACCGGGACAACGAACACTGAAGCTTTCTTT.

This clone was seen only once. This chain uses TRBV19 with TRBJ1-5; no reliable D call. The germline V and J ends were trimmed by 3 bases and 1 base, with 13 bases remaining between them. This CDR3 comprises 16 residues. CDR1 and CDR2 from the germline V gene are LNHDA and SQIVND (reference sequence). The CDR3 reads CASSIVAAGSNQPQHF. In DNA form, the CDR3 reads TGTGCCAGTAGTATCGTGGCCGCGGGAAGCAATCAGCCCCAGCATTTT.

The DNA of the CDR3 is TGTGCCAGCAGCATTACAAGGGACCGATACAATGAGCAGTTCTTC. Translation: CASSITRDRYNEQFF. The V and J genes are TRBV7-9 and TRBJ2-1, with D perhaps given as TRBD1 or TRBD2 (5 bases each). The CDR3 totals 15 residues. Deletions cut 5 bases from V and 4 bases from J, with 15 bases between. CDR1 SEHNR and CDR2 FQNEAQ come from the germline V gene (reference sequence). The variable domain in full, with the rest retrieved from reference TRBV7-9 and TRBJ2-1, is DTGVSQNPRHKITKRGQNVTFRCDPISEHNRLYWYRQTLGQGPEFLTYFQNEAQLEKSRLLSDRFSAERPKGSFSTLEIQRTEQGDSAMYLCASSITRDRYNEQFFGPGTRLTVL.

In DNA, the CDR3 is TGTGCCAGCAGTCTGCTTCGGGAGGGGTCCTACAATGAGCAGTTCTTC. Residues: CASSLLREGSYNEQFF. V is TRBV14 and J is TRBJ2-1, with 8 bases matching TRBD2. The CDR3 is 16 residues long. V gave up 6 bases and J gave up 1 base; unmatched junction bases: 8. Germline CDR1 reads SGHDN; CDR2 reads FVKESK.

V gene TRBV18 combines with J gene TRBJ1-1; TRBD1 is a possible D gene (6 bases). Between the trimmed V and J ends, which lost 4 bases and 1 base, there was a span of 7 bases. Germline-derived CDR1 and CDR2 are KGHSH and LQKENI. CDR3 size: 13 residues. Here the CDR3 reads CASSLGQNTEAFF. In DNA, the CDR3 is TGTGCCAGCTCACTGGGACAGAACACTGAAGCTTTCTTT.